This entry describes one T cell receptor (beta chain). What it binds is not known. CDR1 is SGHRS, CDR2 YFSETQ, per germline. J lost 2 bases, V lost 0 bases, and 3 bases had no gene match. CDR3 size: 16 residues. This sample was taken from a study of CD8 T cells in ankylosing spondylitis. Study-wide findings and caveats: Seven to nine highly homologous variants formed a TCR beta motif that appeared characteristic of ankylosing spondylitis blood.

Each CDR3 protein is one row after TCRdb ran MiXCR on the 5' RACE reads. The data show about 340,000 distinct CDR3 sequences, with approximately 8.2% seen just once and about 15% held by the top ten. Sequencing was performed on blood, either unsorted or a sorted T cell fraction (not recorded which). V usage is TRBV5-1 and J usage is TRBJ2-1, with 9 bases identical to TRBD2. This sequence was found in a male donor with ankylosing spondylitis. The CDR3 DNA is TGCGCCAGCAGCTTGGTTCTAGCGGGAACCTACAATGAGCAGTTCTTC. Encoded protein: CASSLVLAGTYNEQFF.